This T cell receptor beta chain is from a study of blood T cells in healthy people across ages. Sample-barcoded 5' priming and a J-beta primer mix drove a second PCR of roughly 6 to 12 cycles. The template-switch adaptor was a 5' adaptor with 12 random nucleotides. It tagged each cDNA molecule. A minimum of 3 million CDR3-containing paired-end reads was obtained for each sample. Using its own MiXCR run on the 5' RACE reads, TCRdb lists one record per CDR3 protein. The data contain around 1,500,000 distinct CDR3 sequences, 28% of them singletons. The V end lost 6 bases, the J end lost 0 bases, and 12 bases lay between the germline ends. The length of the CDR3 is 15 residues. CDR1 and CDR2 (germline): SNHLY, FYNNEI. The study recruited healthy Caucasian donors from Russia who were aged roughly 6 to 95. Worth noting for this clonotype: Its antigen is unknown.

General study findings and limits: PBMCs went unsorted, and a conclusive naive versus antigen-experienced comparison was therefore prevented.

This receptor was obtained from a woman younger than 45 in good health. The sequencing sample was made of blood. This chain uses TRBV2 with TRBJ1-5; D may be TRBD1 (6 bases). In DNA form, the CDR3 reads TGTGCCAGCAGAAGGACAGTTTATAGCAATCAGCCCCAGCATTTT. Its translation: CASRRTVYSNQPQHF.